This entry concerns a single T cell receptor beta chain. These data belong to a study of monozygotic twins with inflammatory bowel disease. Germline assignment: CDR1 SGHRS and CDR2 YFSETQ. The CDR3 loop spans 14 amino acids. An amount of 3,500 to 4,500 ng of total RNA was used for each TCR library. TCRdb reprocessed the 5' RACE reads, with one entry per CDR3 protein and no DNA. Its listing shows around 450,000 distinct CDR3 sequences. The TCR originated in a human donor with ulcerative colitis or Crohn's disease, or a healthy co-twin of an affected twin (not recorded which). Sequenced sample: blood. This chain links TRBV5-1 with TRBJ2-5; TCRdb's D gene call, TRBD2, goes unchecked for lack of DNA. CDR3: CASSPGLAEETQYF.